This T cell receptor (beta chain) was captured in a study of T-cell reconstitution after alpha-beta-depleted transplantation in children. This clonotype has only a few counts. Molecular barcoding with unique molecular identifiers was used for the TCRbeta library. TCRdb ran MiXCR on the PCR reads and lists one entry per CDR3 protein. This sample has approximately 510,000 distinct CDR3 sequences; around 17% occur once, and the top ten carry around 3.3%. The J segment lost 4 bases and the V segment lost 8 bases, leaving 8 bases of the junction unmatched. This CDR3 contains 14 residues. Germline CDR1 reads LNHDA; CDR2 reads SQIVND (reference sequence).

The sample consisted of PBMCs from the stem cell graft donor, taken from the stem cell graft. The rearrangement links TRBV19 to TRBJ1-1, with 9 bases identical to TRBD1. The clonotype originates from a human donor who donated a stem cell graft to a child with acute lymphoblastic leukemia. The CDR3 DNA reads as TGTGCCAGTCTCTCACAGGGGGCCGCCACTGAAGCTTTCTTT. This translates into CASLSQGAATEAFF.